This record looks at one TCR beta chain sequence and its context. Its antigen is not identified. The sample is drawn from a study of CD8 T cells in ankylosing spondylitis. CDR3 length: 15 amino acids. Germline V lookup: CDR1 SGHTA, CDR2 FQGNSA. V gave up 5 bases and J gave up 2 bases, with 16 bases separating them. Overall study findings and caveats: The study looked at matched synovial fluid samples from ankylosing spondylitis patients. Disease-linked clones were reported to be significantly enriched there. Ankylosing spondylitis blood appeared to carry a characteristic TCR beta motif of several highly homologous variants.

It was by quantitative 5'-RACE with molecular barcodes that TCR beta libraries were made. A single record per CDR3 protein comes from TCRdb applying MiXCR to the 5' RACE reads. The sample holds around 890,000 distinct CDR3 sequences, 12% seen once. The sample was blood, either unsorted or a sorted T cell fraction (not recorded which). The chain carries TRBV7-2 and TRBJ2-7; a weak D match, TRBD1 (6 bases). The sequence came from a male donor with ankylosing spondylitis. The CDR3 here is CASSPQGTPTYEQYF. CDR3 DNA sequence: TGTGCCAGCAGCCCACAAGGGACACCTACCTACGAGCAGTACTTC.